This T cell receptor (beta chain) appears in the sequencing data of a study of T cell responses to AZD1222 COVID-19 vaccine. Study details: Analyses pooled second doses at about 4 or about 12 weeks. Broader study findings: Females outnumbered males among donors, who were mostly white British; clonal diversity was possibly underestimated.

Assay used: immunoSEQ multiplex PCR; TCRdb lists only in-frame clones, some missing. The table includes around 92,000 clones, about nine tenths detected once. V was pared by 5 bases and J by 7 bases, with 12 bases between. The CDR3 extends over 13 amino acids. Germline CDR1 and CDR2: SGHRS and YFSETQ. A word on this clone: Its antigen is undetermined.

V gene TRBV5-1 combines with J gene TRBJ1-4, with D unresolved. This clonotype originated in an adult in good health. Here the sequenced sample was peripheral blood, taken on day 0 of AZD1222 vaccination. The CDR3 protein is CASSYGSVEKLFF. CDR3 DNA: TGCGCCAGCAGTTATGGGTCGGTTGAAAAACTGTTTTTT. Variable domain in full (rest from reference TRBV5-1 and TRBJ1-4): KAGVTQTPRYLIKTRGQQVTLSCSPISGHRSVSWYQQTPGQGLQFLFEYFSETQRNKGNFPGRFSGRQFSNSRSEMNVSTLELGDSALYLCASSYGSVEKLFFGSGTQLSVL.